These T cell receptor beta chains were read from a single sample in a study of blood T cell repertoires in COVID-19. TCRdb's copy holds only in-frame clones and misses some; the assay was immunoSEQ multiplex PCR. The profile shows some 130,000 clones, about four fifths of them singletons. The sequenced sample consisted of peripheral blood. The receptors stem from a woman aged 60-70 years with active or convalescent COVID-19. CDR3s include the opening cysteine and the closing phenylalanine or tryptophan. The D gene is left open where the match is weak. Part of the rows lack a size; the others show once, few, many or a class for expanded clones.

TRBJ2-5 | TRBD2 | 15 | TRBV7-2 | - | CASSPVAGGGETQYF | TGTGCCAGCAGCCCAGTAGCGGGAGGCGGGGAGACCCAGTACTTC
TRBJ2-7 | TRBD1 | 14 | TRBV7-8 | - | CASSSTGNAYEQYF | TGTGCCAGCAGTTCGACAGGGAATGCCTACGAGCAGTACTTC
TRBJ2-3 | - | 14 | TRBV29-1 | - | CSVEQLDPPDTQYF | TGCAGCGTTGAGCAACTAGATCCGCCAGATACGCAGTATTTT
TRBJ1-1 | - | 13 | TRBV19 | - | CASSAGVNTEAFF | TGTGCCAGTAGTGCAGGGGTAAACACTGAAGCTTTCTTT
TRBJ1-2 | TRBD1 | 15 | TRBV6-5 | few | CASSTGDRGLNRYTF | TGTGCCAGCAGTACCGGGGACAGGGGTTTAAATCGCTACACCTTC
TRBJ2-3 | TRBD2 | 14 | TRBV9 | - | CASSVGGGRDTQYF | TGTGCCAGCAGCGTGGGCGGGGGGAGAGATACGCAGTATTTT
TRBJ1-1 | - | 17 | TRBV28 | - | CASSLFQDYFMNTEAFF | TGTGCCAGCAGTTTATTCCAGGACTACTTCATGAACACTGAAGCTTTCTTT
TRBJ2-3 | TRBD2 | 17 | TRBV5-6 | - | CASSLFQTGGRTDTQYF | TGTGCCAGCAGCTTGTTCCAGACGGGAGGACGCACAGATACGCAGTATTTT
TRBJ2-5 | TRBD1 | 15 | TRBV5-5 | many | CASSLGQGASETQYF | TGTGCCAGCAGCTTGGGACAGGGGGCGTCAGAGACCCAGTACTTC
TRBJ1-5 | - | 14 | TRBV18 | - | CASSREGSNQPQHF | TGTGCCAGCTCCAGGGAGGGGAGCAATCAGCCCCAGCATTTT
TRBJ2-2 | TRBD2 | 19 | TRBV4-3 | - | CASSQDPPTSGSWGGELFF | TGCGCCAGCAGCCAAGATCCCCCGACTAGCGGGAGTTGGGGTGGGGAGCTGTTTTTT
TRBJ1-3 | - | 17 | TRBV28 | - | CASSLVPVGPSGNTIYF | TGTGCCAGCAGTTTGGTACCGGTGGGCCCCTCTGGAAACACCATATATTTT
TRBJ2-5 | - | 11 | TRBV10-2 | - | CASSDVETQYF | TGCGCCAGCAGTGACGTGGAGACCCAGTACTTC
TRBJ2-2 | TRBD2 | 15 | TRBV14 | - | CASSQGTRNTGELFF | TGTGCCAGCAGCCAGGGGACTAGGAACACCGGGGAGCTGTTTTTT
TRBJ2-3 | TRBD2 | 16 | TRBV7-3 | - | CASSLSGAGNTDTQYF | TGTGCCAGCAGCTTATCGGGAGCGGGAAACACAGATACGCAGTATTTT
TRBJ1-2 | TRBD1 | 18 | TRBV28 | - | CASRHATGGKLFNYGYTF | TGTGCCAGCAGACATGCGACAGGGGGCAAACTATTTAACTATGGCTACACCTTC
TRBJ1-1 | - | 15 | TRBV5-6 | - | CASSLELALNTEAFF | TGTGCCAGCAGCTTGGAGCTCGCTCTGAACACTGAAGCTTTCTTT
TRBJ1-6 | TRBD1 | 15 | TRBV19 | once | CASSMEDRGPSPLHF | TGTGCCAGTAGTATGGAGGACAGGGGGCCTTCACCCCTCCACTTT
TRBJ2-2 | - | 13 | TRBV19 | - | CASSPRETGELFF | TGTGCCAGTAGTCCTCGGGAGACCGGGGAGCTGTTTTTT
TRBJ1-1 | - | 12 | TRBV19 | - | CASTSGVGEAFF | TGTGCCAGTACCTCGGGGGTAGGTGAAGCTTTCTTT
TRBJ2-5 | - | 12 | TRBV29-1 | - | CSVAKGGETQYF | TGCAGCGTTGCAAAGGGGGGGGAGACCCAGTACTTC
TRBJ2-1 | - | 14 | TRBV7-7 | - | CASSLDSARGEQFF | TGTGCTAGCAGCTTAGATTCGGCGCGGGGTGAGCAGTTCTTC
TRBJ1-2 | - | 16 | TRBV5-8 | - | CASSFRSTGRDYGYTF | TGTGCCAGCAGCTTTAGGTCGACCGGCCGGGACTATGGCTACACCTTC
TRBJ2-5 | TRBD2 | 16 | TRBV5-4 | - | CASSLGMGLHQETQYF | TGTGCCAGCAGCTTGGGAATGGGACTACACCAAGAGACCCAGTACTTC
TRBJ1-2 | - | 13 | TRBV4-1 | - | CASSQATGYGYTF | TGCGCCAGCAGCCAAGCGACAGGCTATGGCTACACCTTC
TRBJ2-5 | TRBD2 | 16 | TRBV18 | - | CASSPLLAGGEETQYF | TGTGCCAGCTCACCCCTACTAGCGGGAGGAGAGGAGACCCAGTACTTC
TRBJ2-3 | - | 13 | TRBV6-4 | - | CASSALITDTQYF | TGTGCCAGCAGTGCTTTAATCACAGATACGCAGTATTTT
TRBJ1-4 | - | 13 | TRBV19 | - | CASTHIGYEKLFF | TGTGCCAGTACCCACATCGGGTATGAAAAACTGTTTTTT
TRBJ1-2 | - | 13 | TRBV28 | - | CASSLDRKYGYTF | TGTGCCAGCAGTTTAGACAGGAAATATGGCTACACCTTC
TRBJ1-6 | - | 16 | TRBV2 | few | CASSYDSGVLNSPLHF | TGTGCCAGCAGTTACGATTCGGGGGTATTGAATTCACCCCTCCACTTT
TRBJ2-2 | TRBD2 | 14 | TRBV5-1 | - | CASSHRDYNGELFF | TGCGCCAGCAGCCACCGGGACTACAACGGGGAGCTGTTTTTT
TRBJ2-1 | - | 13 | TRBV5-4 | few | CASSLDRDNEQFF | TGTGCCAGCAGCTTGGACAGGGACAATGAGCAGTTCTTC
TRBJ2-5 | TRBD1 | 14 | TRBV11-2 | - | CASGPGQGAETQYF | TGTGCCAGCGGTCCGGGACAGGGGGCGGAGACCCAGTACTTC
TRBJ2-2 | - | 13 | TRBV10-3 | - | CAISVQRNGELFF | TGTGCCATCAGTGTGCAGCGGAACGGGGAGCTGTTTTTT
TRBJ1-4 | - | 13 | TRBV28 | - | CASRLDSNEKLFF | TGTGCCAGCAGGCTGGACAGTAATGAAAAACTGTTTTTT
TRBJ2-7 | TRBD1 | 13 | TRBV29-1 | once | CSVSGTVADEQYF | TGCAGCGTTTCCGGGACAGTCGCCGACGAGCAGTACTTC
TRBJ1-6 | TRBD1 | 15 | TRBV3-1/TRBV3-2 | - | CASSENYRGDSPLHF | TGTGCCAGCAGCGAAAATTACAGGGGAGATTCACCCCTCCACTTT
TRBJ2-6 | - | 15 | TRBV6-2/TRBV6-3 | - | CASSALRSGANVLTF | TGTGCCAGCAGCGCACTCCGATCTGGGGCCAACGTCCTGACTTTC
TRBJ1-2 | - | 14 | TRBV24-1 | - | CATSDFRGGDGYTF | TGTGCCACCAGTGATTTCCGGGGGGGAGATGGCTACACCTTC
TRBJ1-5 | TRBD1 | 17 | TRBV2 | - | CASSAGLQGAWNQPQHF | TGTGCCAGCAGTGCGGGATTACAGGGGGCTTGGAATCAGCCCCAGCATTTT
TRBJ1-2 | - | 14 | TRBV19 | - | CVPPGGALRYGYTF | TGTGTCCCCCCCGGGGGGGCGCTGAGGTATGGCTACACCTTC
TRBJ2-3 | TRBD2 | 15 | TRBV19 | - | CASSRISGGTDTQYF | TGTGCCAGTAGCCGGATCAGCGGGGGCACAGATACGCAGTATTTT
TRBJ2-7 | TRBD2 | 14 | TRBV7-2 | - | CASSRAGGANEQYF | TGTGCCAGCAGCCGCGCCGGGGGGGCAAACGAGCAGTACTTC
TRBJ1-3 | TRBD1 | 15 | TRBV14 | - | CASSQMTGTGNTIYF | TGTGCCAGCAGCCAAATGACAGGGACTGGAAACACCATATATTTT
TRBJ1-1 | - | 14 | TRBV5-6 | - | CASSPSGRDTEAFF | TGTGCCAGCAGCCCGTCGGGGAGGGACACTGAAGCTTTCTTT
TRBJ2-7 | TRBD2 | 15 | TRBV7-2 | - | CASSPFGLADYEQYF | TGTGCCAGCAGCCCCTTTGGACTAGCGGATTACGAGCAGTACTTC
TRBJ1-6 | - | 14 | TRBV7-9 | - | CASSSSGSNSPLHF | TGTGCCAGCAGCTCCTCGGGTAGTAATTCACCCCTCCACTTT
TRBJ2-7 | - | 10 | TRBV6-5 | - | CASGALGSDF | TGTGCCAGCGGGGCTTTAGGCTCCGACTTC
TRBJ2-2 | TRBD1 | 15 | TRBV18 | once | CASSPQQGAGGELFF | TGTGCCAGCTCCCCGCAACAGGGGGCCGGCGGGGAGCTGTTTTTT
TRBJ2-1 | TRBD2 | 18 | TRBV5-1 | few | CASSSNVGASGAYNEQFF | TGCGCCAGCAGCTCCAACGTAGGCGCTAGCGGGGCCTACAATGAGCAGTTCTTC
TRBJ2-6 | - | 15 | TRBV6-5 | - | CASSYDSSGANVLTF | TGTGCCAGCAGTTACGACAGCTCTGGGGCCAACGTCCTGACTTTC
TRBJ1-1 | - | 14 | TRBV10-3 | - | CAISPRGRDTEAFF | TGTGCCATCAGCCCCAGGGGTCGGGACACTGAAGCTTTCTTT
TRBJ1-5 | - | 14 | TRBV30 | - | CAWSQGTSNQPQHF | TGTGCCTGGAGTCAGGGGACCAGCAATCAGCCCCAGCATTTT
TRBJ2-1 | TRBD2 | 15 | TRBV27 | - | CASSLIAGGYNEQFF | TGTGCCAGCAGTTTAATAGCGGGAGGGTACAATGAGCAGTTCTTC